One T cell receptor (beta chain) is described in this entry. Its matching antigen is unknown. The table came from immunoSEQ multiplex PCR; TCRdb's copy has only in-frame clones and leaves some out. This table holds some 99,000 clones, 88% found once. The donors belonged to the approximately 120-subject validation cohort, separate from the roughly 710-subject first cohort. The data are from a study of cytomegalovirus exposure and HLA in healthy donors. Findings and limits, study-wide: Overall, roughly 170 TCR beta chains were annotated as cytomegalovirus-associated. Most TCR sequences were rare, but some public TCRs occurred in many donors. Among the CMV-associated chains, a few were confirmed in vitro as specific for CMV antigens.

The V end lost 3 bases, the J end lost 7 bases, and 13 bases lay between the germline ends. There are 14 residues in the CDR3. Germline V gives CDR1 LNHDA, CDR2 SQIVND (reference sequence). The V and J genes are TRBV19 and TRBJ1-5; TRBD1 might be the D (6 bases). The source material was PBMCs. This TCR was recovered from a woman between 18 and 30 years old in good health and CMV-seronegative. The DNA of the CDR3 is TGTGCCAGTAGTATGGGGACAAGGGGCCAGCCCCAGCATTTT. It translates to CASSMGTRGQPQHF.